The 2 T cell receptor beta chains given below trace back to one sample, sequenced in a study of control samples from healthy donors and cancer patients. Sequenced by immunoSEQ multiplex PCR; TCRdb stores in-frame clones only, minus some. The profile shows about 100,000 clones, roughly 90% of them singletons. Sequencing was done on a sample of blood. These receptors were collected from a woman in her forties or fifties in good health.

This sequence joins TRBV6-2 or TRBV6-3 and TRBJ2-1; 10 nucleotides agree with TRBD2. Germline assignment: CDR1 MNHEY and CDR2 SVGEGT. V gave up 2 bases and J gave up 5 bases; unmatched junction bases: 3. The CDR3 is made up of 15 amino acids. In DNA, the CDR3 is TGTGCCAGCAGTTACGGGACTAGCGTGGACAATGAGCAGTTCTTC. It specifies CASSYGTSVDNEQFF.

This CDR3 reads CASSLVWQGALEQFF. CDR3 sequence (DNA): TGTGCCAGCAGCTTAGTATGGCAGGGGGCGTTGGAGCAGTTCTTC. The chain is built from TRBV7-2 and TRBJ2-1, with 8 bases identical to TRBD1. This CDR3 comprises 15 residues. CDR1 is SGHTA and CDR2 is FQGNSA in the germline V gene. V was pared by 1 base and J by 10 bases, with 9 bases of the junction left unmatched.